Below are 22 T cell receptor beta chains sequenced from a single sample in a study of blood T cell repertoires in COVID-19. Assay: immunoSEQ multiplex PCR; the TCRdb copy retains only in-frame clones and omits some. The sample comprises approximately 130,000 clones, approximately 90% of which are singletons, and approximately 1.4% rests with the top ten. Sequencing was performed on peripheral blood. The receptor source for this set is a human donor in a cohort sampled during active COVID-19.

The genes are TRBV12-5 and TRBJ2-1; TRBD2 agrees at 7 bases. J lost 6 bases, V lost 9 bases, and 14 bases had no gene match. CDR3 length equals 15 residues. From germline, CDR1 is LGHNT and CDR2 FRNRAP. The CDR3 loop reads CASASTQRGLNEQFF. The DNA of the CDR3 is TGTGCTAGCGCTTCCACCCAGCGGGGACTCAATGAGCAGTTCTTC.

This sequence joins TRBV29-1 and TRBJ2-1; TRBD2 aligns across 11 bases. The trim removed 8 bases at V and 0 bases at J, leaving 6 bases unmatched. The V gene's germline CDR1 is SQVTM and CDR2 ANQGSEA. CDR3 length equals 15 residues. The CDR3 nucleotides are TGCAGCTTTTTGGGACTAGCGGTCTCCTACAATGAGCAGTTCTTC. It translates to CSFLGLAVSYNEQFF.

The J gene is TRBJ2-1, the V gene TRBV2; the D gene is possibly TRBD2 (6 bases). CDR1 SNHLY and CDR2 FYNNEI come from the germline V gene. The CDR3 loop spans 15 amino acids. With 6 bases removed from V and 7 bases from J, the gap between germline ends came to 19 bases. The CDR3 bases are TGTGCCAGCAGCAAGGGGACTTTGGGACTTAATGAGCAGTTCTTC. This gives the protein CASSKGTLGLNEQFF.

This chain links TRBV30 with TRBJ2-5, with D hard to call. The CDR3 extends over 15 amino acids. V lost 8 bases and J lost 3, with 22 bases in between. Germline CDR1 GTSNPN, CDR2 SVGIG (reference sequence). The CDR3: CAGIQPHWAEETQYF. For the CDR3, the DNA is TGTGCCGGGATTCAACCCCACTGGGCAGAAGAGACCCAGTACTTC. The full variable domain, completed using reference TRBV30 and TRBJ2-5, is SQTIHQWPATLVQPVGSPLSLECTVEGTSNPNLYWYRQAAGRGLQLLFYSVGIGQISSEVPQNLSASRPQDRQFILSSKKLLLSDSGFYLCAGIQPHWAEETQYFGPGTRLLVL.

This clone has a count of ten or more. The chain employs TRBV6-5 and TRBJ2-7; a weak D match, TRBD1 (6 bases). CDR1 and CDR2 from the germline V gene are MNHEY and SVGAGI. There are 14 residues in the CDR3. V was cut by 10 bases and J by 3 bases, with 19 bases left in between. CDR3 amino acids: CATLNRQGNYEQYF. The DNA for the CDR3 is TGTGCCACGCTCAATCGGCAGGGGAACTACGAGCAGTACTTC.

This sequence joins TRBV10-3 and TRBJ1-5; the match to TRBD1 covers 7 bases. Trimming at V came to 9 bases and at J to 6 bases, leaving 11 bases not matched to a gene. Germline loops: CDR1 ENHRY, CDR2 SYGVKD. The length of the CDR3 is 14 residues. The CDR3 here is CAISQRQGAQPQHF. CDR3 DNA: TGTGCCATAAGCCAACGACAGGGCGCTCAGCCCCAGCATTTT.

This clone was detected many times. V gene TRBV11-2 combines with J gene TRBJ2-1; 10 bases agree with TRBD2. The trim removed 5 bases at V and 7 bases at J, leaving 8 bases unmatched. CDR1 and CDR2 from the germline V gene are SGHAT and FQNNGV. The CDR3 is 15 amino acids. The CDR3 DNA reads TGTGCCAGCAGCCCCGGGACTAGCGTTATAAATGAGCAGTTCTTC. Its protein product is CASSPGTSVINEQFF.

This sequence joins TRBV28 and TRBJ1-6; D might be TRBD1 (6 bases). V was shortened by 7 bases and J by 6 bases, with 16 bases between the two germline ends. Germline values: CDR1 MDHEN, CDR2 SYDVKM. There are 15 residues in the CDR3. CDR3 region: CASIPVQGINSPLHF. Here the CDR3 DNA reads TGTGCCAGCATCCCCGTACAGGGAATTAATTCACCCCTCCACTTT. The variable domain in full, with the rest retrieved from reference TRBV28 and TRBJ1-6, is DVKVTQSSRYLVKRTGEKVFLECVQDMDHENMFWYRQDPGLGLRLIYFSYDVKMKEKGDIPEGYSVSREKKERFSLILESASTNQTSMYLCASIPVQGINSPLHFGNGTRLTVT.

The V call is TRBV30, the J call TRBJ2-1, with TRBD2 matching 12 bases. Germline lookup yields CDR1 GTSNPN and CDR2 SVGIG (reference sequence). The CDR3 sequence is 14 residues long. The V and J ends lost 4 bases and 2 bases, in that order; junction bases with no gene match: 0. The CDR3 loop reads CAWTSGGAYNEQFF. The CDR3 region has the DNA TGTGCCTGGACTAGCGGGGGGGCCTACAATGAGCAGTTCTTC.

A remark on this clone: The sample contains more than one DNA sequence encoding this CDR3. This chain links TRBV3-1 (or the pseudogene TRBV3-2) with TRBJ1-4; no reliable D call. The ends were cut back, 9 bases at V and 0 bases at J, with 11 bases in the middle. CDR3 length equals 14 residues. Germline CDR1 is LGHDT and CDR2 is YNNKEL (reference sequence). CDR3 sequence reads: CASSPGSTNEKLFF. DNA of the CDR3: TGTGCCAGTAGTCCGGGATCAACTAATGAAAAACTGTTTTTT.

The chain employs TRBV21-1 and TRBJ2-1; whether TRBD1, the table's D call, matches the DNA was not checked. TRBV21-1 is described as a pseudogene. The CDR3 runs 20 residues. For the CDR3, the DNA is TGTGCCAGCAACTCCTCCCCCGGGCCTCAGTGGGGGCCCGAATTTAATGAGCAGTTCTTC. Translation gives CASNSSPGPQWGPEFNEQFF.

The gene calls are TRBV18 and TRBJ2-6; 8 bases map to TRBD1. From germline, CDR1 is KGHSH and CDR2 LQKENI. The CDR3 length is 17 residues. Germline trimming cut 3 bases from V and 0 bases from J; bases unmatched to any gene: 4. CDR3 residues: CASSPGQGNSGANVLTF. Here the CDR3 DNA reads TGTGCCAGCTCACCCGGACAGGGAAACTCTGGGGCCAACGTCCTGACTTTC.

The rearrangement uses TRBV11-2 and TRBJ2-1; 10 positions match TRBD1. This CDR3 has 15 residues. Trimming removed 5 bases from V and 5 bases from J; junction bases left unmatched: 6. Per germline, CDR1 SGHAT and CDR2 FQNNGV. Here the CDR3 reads CASSTRTGGDNEQFF. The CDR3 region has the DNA TGTGCCAGCAGCACCCGGACAGGGGGGGACAATGAGCAGTTCTTC.

The CDR3 reads CASSEGGQGNYEQYF. In DNA form, the CDR3 reads TGTGCCAGCAGTGAGGGCGGACAGGGCAATTACGAGCAGTACTTC. The rearrangement links TRBV2 to TRBJ2-7, with 8 bases lining up with TRBD1. Germline V gene sequence: CDR1 SNHLY, CDR2 FYNNEI. The trim removed 3 bases at V and 4 bases at J, leaving 8 bases unmatched. The CDR3 extends over 15 amino acids.

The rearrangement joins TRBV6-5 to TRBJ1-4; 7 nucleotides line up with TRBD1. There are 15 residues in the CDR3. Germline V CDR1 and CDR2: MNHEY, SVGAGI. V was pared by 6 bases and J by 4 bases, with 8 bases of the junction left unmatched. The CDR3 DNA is TGTGCCAGCAGCAGATCGACAGGGATTAATGAAAAACTGTTTTTT. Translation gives CASSRSTGINEKLFF.

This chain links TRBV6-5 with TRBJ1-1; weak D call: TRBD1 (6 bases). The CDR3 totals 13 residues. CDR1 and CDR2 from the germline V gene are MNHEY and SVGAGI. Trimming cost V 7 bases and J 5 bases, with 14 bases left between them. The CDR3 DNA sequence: TGTGCCAGCAACGAACAGGGAAAAACTGAAGCTTTCTTT. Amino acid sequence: CASNEQGKTEAFF.

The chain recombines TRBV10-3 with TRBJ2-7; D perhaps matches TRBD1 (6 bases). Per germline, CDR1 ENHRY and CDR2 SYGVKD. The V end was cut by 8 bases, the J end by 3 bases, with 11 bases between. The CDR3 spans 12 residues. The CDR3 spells CAIRDTSYEQYF. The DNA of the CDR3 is TGTGCCATCCGGGACACCAGCTACGAGCAGTACTTC.

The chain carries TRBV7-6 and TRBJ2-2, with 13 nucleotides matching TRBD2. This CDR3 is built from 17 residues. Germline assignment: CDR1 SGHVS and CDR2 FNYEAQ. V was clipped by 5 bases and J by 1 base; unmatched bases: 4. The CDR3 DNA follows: TGTGCCAGCAGCCGGACTAGCGGGAGTGGGAACACCGGGGAGCTGTTTTTT. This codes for CASSRTSGSGNTGELFF. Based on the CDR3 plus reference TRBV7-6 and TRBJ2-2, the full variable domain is GAGVSQSPRYKVTKRGQDVALRCDPISGHVSLYWYRQALGQGPEFLTYFNYEAQQDKSGLPNDRFSAERPEGSISTLTIQRTEQRDSAMYRCASSRTSGSGNTGELFFGEGSRLTVL.

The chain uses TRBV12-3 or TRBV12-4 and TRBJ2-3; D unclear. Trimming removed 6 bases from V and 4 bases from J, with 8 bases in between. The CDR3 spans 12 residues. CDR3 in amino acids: CASSLLPDTQYF. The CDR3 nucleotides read TGTGCCAGCAGCCTCCTACCAGATACGCAGTATTTT.

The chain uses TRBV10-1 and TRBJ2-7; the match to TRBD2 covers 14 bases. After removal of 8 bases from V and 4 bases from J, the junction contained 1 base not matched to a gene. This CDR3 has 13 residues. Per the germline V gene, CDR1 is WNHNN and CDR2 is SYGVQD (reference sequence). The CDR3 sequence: CASGLAGGYEQYF. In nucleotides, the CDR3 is TGCGCCAGCGGACTAGCGGGAGGATACGAGCAGTACTTC.

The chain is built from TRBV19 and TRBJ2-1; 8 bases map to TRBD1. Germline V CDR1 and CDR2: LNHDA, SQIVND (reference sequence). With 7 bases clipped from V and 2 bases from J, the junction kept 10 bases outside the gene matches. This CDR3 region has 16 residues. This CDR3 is CASNFAGGHTYNEQFF. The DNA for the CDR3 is TGTGCCAGTAATTTCGCAGGGGGCCACACCTACAATGAGCAGTTCTTC.

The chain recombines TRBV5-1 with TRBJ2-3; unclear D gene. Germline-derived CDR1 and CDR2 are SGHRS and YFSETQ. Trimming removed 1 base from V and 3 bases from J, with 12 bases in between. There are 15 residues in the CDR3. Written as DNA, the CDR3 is TGCGCCAGCAGCTTGTTTGTGCTAGGAACAGATACGCAGTATTTT. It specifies CASSLFVLGTDTQYF.